This entry is about one T cell receptor beta chain. V was clipped by 5 bases and J by 5 bases, with 15 bases between them. The germline gives CDR1 SGHAT, CDR2 FQNNGV. CDR3 size: 14 residues. Between roughly 8,500 and 100,000 sorted cells per subset supplied genomic DNA. Assay used: immunoSEQ multiplex PCR; TCRdb lists only in-frame clones, some missing. The table has 4,500 to 5,500 clones, 72% seen once. These data come from a study of CD39 and CD103 CD8 tumor-infiltrating T cells. Background on the study: An ovarian cancer patient and two HNSCC patients had repertoire comparisons shown.

Sequencing was done on a sample of CD8+ T cells sorted from blood. Stated subset: total memory CD8 T cells (CD45RA-CCR7+/-) from blood or uninvolved lymph node. The genes are TRBV11-2 and TRBJ1-1; unclear D gene. This TCR derives from a human donor with head and neck squamous cell carcinoma. The CDR3, as DNA: TGTGCCAGCAGCCCACCCGCAGAAATTACTGAAGCTTTCTTT. This codes for CASSPPAEITEAFF. Full variable domain (missing parts from reference TRBV11-2 and TRBJ1-1): EAGVAQSPRYKIIEKRQSVAFWCNPISGHATLYWYQQILGQGPKLLIQFQNNGVVDDSQLPKDRFSAERLKGVDSTLKIQPAKLEDSAVYLCASSPPAEITEAFFGQGTRLTVV.